This TCR beta chain was recovered during a study of blood T cells in healthy people across ages. Study-wide results and limits: Naive T cell percentage showed a strong correlation with TCR beta diversity.

A second about 6 to 12 cycle PCR used barcoded and J-beta primers. MiXCR was run by TCRdb on the 5' RACE reads, yielding one entry per CDR3 protein. Here the sample spans hundreds of thousands of distinct CDR3 sequences, about 51% being singletons. Trimming stripped 2 bases from V and 5 bases from J, with 19 bases between. The CDR3 extends over 16 amino acids. Germline V gives CDR1 SGHRS, CDR2 YFSETQ. Comments on this clonotype: Its antigen is as yet unknown.

The TCR originated in a woman of 80 years or more in good health. Sequencing was done on a sample of blood. V and J are TRBV5-1 and TRBJ2-5; no clear D. The CDR3 reads CASSLDKGHRSETQYF. The CDR3 nucleotides are TGCGCCAGCAGCTTAGACAAGGGCCATAGGTCGGAGACCCAGTACTTC.